These 30 T cell receptor beta chains share one sample of origin, sequenced in a study of Graves' ophthalmopathy and Graves' hyperthyroidism. RNA transcripts were the template, and TCR beta CDR3 regions were amplified from them. Following a first-round RT-PCR that used HTBI primers, a second-round multiplex PCR was carried out. A single record per CDR3 protein comes from TCRdb applying MiXCR to the multiplex PCR reads. The profile shows roughly 500,000 distinct CDR3 sequences, about 15% of them singletons. Source material: blood. Receptor source: a woman aged 30 to 39 with Graves' ophthalmopathy.

This clonotype was found a few times. At one of its ends the junction is not consistent with the germline gene, which may arise from a read error. The chain carries TRBV7-8 and TRBJ1-5; D unresolved. There are 16 residues in the CDR3. Germline CDR1 SGHVS, CDR2 FQNEAQ. CDR3 DNA sequence: TGTGCCAGCGGCTTAGCGACTGGGATTAGCAATCAGCCCCAGCATTTT. It is translated as CASGLATGISNQPQHF.

This clonotype was recorded many times. The V gene is TRBV28, the J gene TRBJ2-7; 11 nucleotides align to TRBD2. V trimming: 6 bases; J trimming: 6 bases; junction bases outside the gene matches: 10. This CDR3 has 15 residues. Looked up from germline, CDR1 is MDHEN and CDR2 is SYDVKM. The CDR3 nucleotides read TGTGCCAGCAGCTCTGTACTAGCGGGAGTTTCCGAGCAGTACTTC. Translating it yields CASSSVLAGVSEQYF. Full variable domain (missing parts from reference TRBV28 and TRBJ2-7): DVKVTQSSRYLVKRTGEKVFLECVQDMDHENMFWYRQDPGLGLRLIYFSYDVKMKEKGDIPEGYSVSREKKERFSLILESASTNQTSMYLCASSSVLAGVSEQYFGPGTRLTVT.

The V and J genes are TRBV12-3 or TRBV12-4 and TRBJ1-1; D might be TRBD1 (5 bases). Trimming took 5 bases from V and 0 from J, leaving 10 bases between them. CDR3 length: 14 amino acids. The CDR3 sequence: CASSGTTLNTEAFF. The CDR3 coding sequence is TGTGCCAGCAGTGGGACCACCCTGAACACTGAAGCTTTCTTT.

The chain recombines TRBV27 with TRBJ2-7; 8 positions match TRBD1. Trimming took 8 bases from V and 2 from J; bases not matched to a gene: 5. Germline values: CDR1 MNHEY, CDR2 SMNVEV (reference sequence). The CDR3 extends over 13 amino acids. CDR3: CASGTGIPYEQYF. The CDR3 nucleotides are TGTGCCAGCGGGACAGGTATCCCCTACGAGCAGTACTTC.

V is TRBV4-2 and J is TRBJ1-5; TRBD1 might be the D (6 bases). Germline V gene data show CDR1 as LGHNA and CDR2 as YNFKEQ. Trimming stripped 4 bases from V and 2 bases from J, with 18 bases between. This CDR3 has 17 amino acids. DNA for the CDR3: TGTGCCAGCAGCCCAGCGGGGGCATATATGGGCAATCAGCCCCAGCATTTT. Its protein product is CASSPAGAYMGNQPQHF.

This clonotype was detected ten times or more. The chain employs TRBV6-1 and TRBJ2-7; 7 bases fit TRBD1. The ends lost 9 bases at V and 2 bases at J; junction bases unmatched: 7. The CDR3 extends over 13 amino acids. CDR1 and CDR2 from the germline V gene are MNHNS and SASEGT. CDR3 sequence (DNA): TGTGCCAGTGAAGGGGGCCTGACCTACGAGCAGTACTTC. Its protein is CASEGGLTYEQYF.

This clonotype was observed many times. The chain has TRBV2 and TRBJ2-7, with TRBD1 as a possible D gene (5 bases). V lost 10 bases to trimming and J lost 0 bases, with 10 bases between them. The CDR3 has 12 amino acids. Germline assignment: CDR1 SNHLY and CDR2 FYNNEI. The CDR3 DNA sequence: TGTGCCACCAGGGAAAACTCCTACGAGCAGTACTTC. Translating it yields CATRENSYEQYF.

The table lists this clonotype with many counts. The V gene is TRBV18, the J gene TRBJ1-2, with D perhaps TRBD1 (5 bases). With 3 bases removed from V and 8 bases from J, the gap between germline ends came to 16 bases. Germline CDR1 reads KGHSH; CDR2 reads LQKENI. The length of the CDR3 is 14 residues. The CDR3 region has the DNA TGTGCCAGCTCACCCTGGGGCACCTCCTGGGGCTACACCTTC. This gives the protein CASSPWGTSWGYTF.

Many counts were recorded for this clonotype. This sequence joins TRBV2 and TRBJ1-2; 8 nucleotides align to TRBD1. The CDR3 extends over 14 amino acids. Germline CDR1 is SNHLY and CDR2 is FYNNEI. V dropped 4 bases and J dropped 4; count of bases not matched to a gene: 5. Written as DNA, the CDR3 is TGTGCCAGCAGTGTCCGACAGGGGAGCTATGGCTACACCTTC. Translation gives CASSVRQGSYGYTF. The full variable domain, in which reference TRBV2 and TRBJ1-2 provide the parts outside the CDR3, is EPEVTQTPSHQVTQMGQEVILRCVPISNHLYFYWYRQILGQKVEFLVSFYNNEISEKSEIFDDQFSVERPDGSNFTLKIRSTKLEDSAMYFCASSVRQGSYGYTFGSGTRLTVV.

At least ten counts were recorded for this clonotype. The rearrangement uses TRBV24-1 and TRBJ1-1; 7 bases agree with TRBD1. V was pared by 7 bases and J by 1 base, with 2 bases of the junction left unmatched. The germline V gene encodes CDR1 KGHDR and CDR2 SFDVKD. The CDR3 runs to 13 residues. CDR3 residues: CATRQGSNTEAFF. CDR3 DNA sequence: TGTGCCACCAGACAGGGGTCGAACACTGAAGCTTTCTTT.

Comments on this clonotype: The CDR3 end shows no conserved phenylalanine or tryptophan, and so a read error is likely. The V gene is TRBV30, the J gene TRBJ2-2; 8 nucleotides agree with TRBD2. The CDR3 has 15 residues. Per the germline V gene, CDR1 is GTSNPN and CDR2 is SVGIG (reference sequence). Trimming cost V 5 bases and J 4 bases; bases outside gene matches: 9. CDR3 sequence (DNA): TGTGCCTGGGCTAGCGGGTCTCTCGCCACCGGGGAGCTGTTTTTA. Translating it yields CAWASGSLATGELFL.

This clonotype was found many times. V usage is TRBV27 and J usage is TRBJ2-7, with 7 bases aligning to TRBD1. From germline, CDR1 is MNHEY and CDR2 SMNVEV (reference sequence). CDR3 length: 13 residues. Trimming took 5 bases from V and 4 from J; bases not matched to a gene: 5. CDR3 coding DNA: TGTGCCAGCAGTCCTCAGACAGGGTACGAGCAGTACTTC. Translating gives CASSPQTGYEQYF.

This clonotype turned up a few times. The J gene is TRBJ2-4, the V gene TRBV4-1; D might be TRBD2 (6 bases). The CDR3 runs to 17 residues. V shed 4 bases and J shed 2 bases, with 18 bases lying between them. Per the germline V gene, CDR1 is MGHRA and CDR2 is YSYEKL. CDR3 in DNA: TGCGCCAGCAGCCGCATCGGGGGACGGAGAACCAAAAACATTCAGTACTTC. Translated: CASSRIGGRRTKNIQYF.

The table lists this clonotype with many counts. V is TRBV6-2 or TRBV6-3 and J is TRBJ1-2; D remains unclear. With 0 bases removed from V and 7 bases from J, the gap between germline ends came to 12 bases. This CDR3 comprises 14 residues. Germline CDR1 reads MNHEY; CDR2 reads SVGEGT. The CDR3 coding sequence is TGTGCCAGCAGTTACTCGATTTCGGCAGCTGGCTACACCTTC. Protein sequence: CASSYSISAAGYTF.

The rearrangement links TRBV5-1 to TRBJ1-1; no definite D call. The germline CDR1 and CDR2 sequences are SGHRS and YFSETQ. The CDR3 has 13 amino acids. V dropped 3 bases and J dropped 0 bases, with 6 bases sitting between them. CDR3 region: CASSWEMNTEAFF. DNA for the CDR3: TGCGCCAGCAGCTGGGAGATGAACACTGAAGCTTTCTTT.

This clonotype was observed at least ten times. This sequence joins TRBV9 and TRBJ1-2, with D perhaps matching TRBD1 (6 bases). The germline CDR1 and CDR2 sequences are SGDLS and YYNGEE. The V and J ends lost 3 bases and 4 bases respectively, with 28 bases between them. This CDR3 comprises 19 residues. CDR3 loop: CASSAYPGGTGKRSYGYTF. The CDR3 coding sequence is TGTGCCAGCAGCGCGTACCCGGGGGGAACAGGGAAAAGGTCCTATGGCTACACCTTC.

This clonotype was counted many times. In nucleotides, the CDR3 is TGCAGCCGCGGACTAGCGGGTTTCAACGAGCAGTACTTC. This codes for CSRGLAGFNEQYF. The chain recombines TRBV20-1 with TRBJ2-7; 11 nucleotides match TRBD2. The germline V gene has CDR1 DFQATT and CDR2 SNEGSKA (reference sequence). This CDR3 has 13 residues.

The sample holds a few counts of this clonotype. V and J are TRBV6-5 and TRBJ2-7; no clear D gene. The CDR3 covers 13 residues. V lost 7 bases and J lost 3, with 13 bases in between. Germline CDR1 and CDR2: MNHEY and SVGAGI. The CDR3 DNA follows: TGTGCCAGCAAAAAGGGTCAAGACTACGAGCAGTACTTC. Translated, it gives CASKKGQDYEQYF.

In its sample, this clonotype was seen many times. The chain employs TRBV12-3 or TRBV12-4 and TRBJ2-7, with 10 bases fitting TRBD2. The CDR3 extends over 16 amino acids. The V and J ends lost 6 bases and 1 base, in that order; junction bases with no gene match: 9. For the CDR3, the DNA is TGTGCCAGCAGGGCCGAGGGTAGCGGGAGGTCCTACGAGCAGTACTTC. Encoded protein: CASRAEGSGRSYEQYF.

The chain uses TRBV4-2 and TRBJ1-5; D gene ambiguous. Germline CDR1 and CDR2: LGHNA and YNFKEQ. The CDR3 runs to 15 residues. With 0 bases removed from V and 1 base from J, the gap between germline ends came to 7 bases. CDR3 residues: CASSQDRVSNQPQHF. In DNA, the CDR3 is TGTGCCAGCAGCCAAGATCGGGTGAGCAATCAGCCCCAGCATTTT.

A note on this clonotype: A clone one base away is much larger, so this may be a read error. The chain couples TRBV5-1 to TRBJ2-7; TRBD1 matches 7 bases. CDR3 length: 15 amino acids. The germline gives CDR1 SGHRS, CDR2 YFSETQ. The CDR3 DNA reads TGCGCCAGCAGCTTGGAAATGGGGACAGCCTACGAGCAGCACTTC. Translating it yields CASSLEMGTAYEQHF.

This clonotype was counted many times. The J gene is TRBJ1-1, the V gene TRBV28; D possibly corresponds to TRBD1 (6 bases). V lost 7 bases to trimming and J lost 11 bases, with 20 bases between them. CDR1 and CDR2 from the germline V gene are MDHEN and SYDVKM. The CDR3 totals 13 residues. The CDR3, as DNA: TGTGCCAGCATCCCCCCGGGGGGGCTCGTCGCTTTCTTT. It is translated as CASIPPGGLVAFF.

This clonotype has a count of ten or more. The genes are TRBV19 and TRBJ1-2, with D possibly TRBD1 on 5 matching bases. Per germline, CDR1 LNHDA and CDR2 SQIVND (reference sequence). CDR3 length equals 15 residues. V was pared by 5 bases and J by 0 bases, with 13 bases between. The CDR3 region has the DNA TGTGCCAGTAGTCGGCGGGACGGAACTAACTATGGCTACACCTTC. Its protein product is CASSRRDGTNYGYTF.

Ten or more counts support this clonotype. The rearrangement joins TRBV28 to TRBJ2-2, with 10 nucleotides matching TRBD1. The CDR3 consists of 15 residues. Germline V gives CDR1 MDHEN, CDR2 SYDVKM. Written as DNA, the CDR3 is TGTGCAGAAAAGTCCGGGACAGGGGACACCGGGGAGCTGTTTTTT. The encoded protein is CAEKSGTGDTGELFF.

The table lists this clonotype with many counts. The gene calls are TRBV12-3 or TRBV12-4 and TRBJ2-5, with unresolved D. The CDR3 loop spans 12 amino acids. The ends were cut back, 5 bases at V and 0 bases at J, with 4 bases in the middle. The DNA of the CDR3 is TGTGCCAGCAGTCATAACCAAGAGACCCAGTACTTC. Its translation is CASSHNQETQYF.

This clonotype occurred many times. This chain connects TRBV6-1 to TRBJ2-7; TRBD1 matches 8 bases. Germline V gene lookup returns CDR1 MNHNS and CDR2 SASEGT. The CDR3 has 13 amino acids. V lost 3 bases, J lost 6 bases, and 4 bases stayed unmatched. The CDR3 DNA is TGTGCCAGCAGTGAGATTGACAGGGGCGAGCAGTACTTC. Its translation: CASSEIDRGEQYF.

Many counts were recorded for this clonotype. V gene TRBV12-3 or TRBV12-4 combines with J gene TRBJ1-2; 9 bases match TRBD1. The CDR3 extends over 14 amino acids. J lost 6 bases, V lost 1 base, and 3 bases had no gene match. CDR3 DNA: TGTGCCAGCAGTTTAGGTTGGGACAGGGATGGCTACACCTTC. This translates into CASSLGWDRDGYTF.

This clonotype came up many times. The V gene is TRBV5-5, the J gene TRBJ1-5; D ambiguous. With 2 bases removed from V and 0 bases from J, the gap between germline ends came to 9 bases. Germline V gene sequence: CDR1 SGHKS, CDR2 YYEKEE (reference sequence). The CDR3 sequence is 15 residues long. The CDR3, as DNA: TGTGCCAGCAGCTTCCGGACCGATAGCAATCAGCCCCAGCATTTT. Encoded protein: CASSFRTDSNQPQHF.

This clonotype was recorded at least ten times. V usage is TRBV6-1 and J usage is TRBJ2-5; the D call may be TRBD1 or TRBD2 (6 bases each). Trimming shortened V by 5 bases and J by 5 bases, and 15 bases separated the two germline ends. Germline V lookup: CDR1 MNHNS, CDR2 SASEGT. This CDR3 region has 14 residues. The CDR3, as DNA: TGTGCCAGCAGTAAGGGGGGATGGGGGGAGACCCAGTACTTC. It encodes CASSKGGWGETQYF.

This clonotype was found a few times. The rearrangement uses TRBV5-1 and TRBJ2-7; D could derive from TRBD1 or TRBD2 (5 bases each). The CDR3 totals 16 residues. Per the germline V gene, CDR1 is SGHRS and CDR2 is YFSETQ. The V and J ends lost 0 bases and 0 bases respectively, with 13 bases between them. CDR3 residues: CASSLASGSSSYEQYF. CDR3 nucleotides: TGCGCCAGCAGCTTGGCCTCAGGGAGCAGCTCCTACGAGCAGTACTTC.